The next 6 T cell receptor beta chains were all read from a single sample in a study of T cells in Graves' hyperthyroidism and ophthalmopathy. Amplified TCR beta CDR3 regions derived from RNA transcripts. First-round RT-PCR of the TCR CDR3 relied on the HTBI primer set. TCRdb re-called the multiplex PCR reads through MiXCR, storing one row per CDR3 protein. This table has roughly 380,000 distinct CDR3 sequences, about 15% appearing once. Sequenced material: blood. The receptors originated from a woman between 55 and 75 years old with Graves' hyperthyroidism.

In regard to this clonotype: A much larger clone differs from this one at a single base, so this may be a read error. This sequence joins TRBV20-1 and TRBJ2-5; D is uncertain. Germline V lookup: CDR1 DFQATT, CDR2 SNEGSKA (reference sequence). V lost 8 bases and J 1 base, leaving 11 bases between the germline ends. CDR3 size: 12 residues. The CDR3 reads CSMKEVQETQYF. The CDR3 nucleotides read TGCAGTATGAAGGAAGTCCAAGAGACCCAGTACTTC.

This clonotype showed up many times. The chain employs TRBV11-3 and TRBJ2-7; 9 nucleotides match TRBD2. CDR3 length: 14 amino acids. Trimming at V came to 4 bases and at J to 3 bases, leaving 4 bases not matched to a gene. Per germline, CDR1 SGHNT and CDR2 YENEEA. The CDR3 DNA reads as TGTGCCAGCAGCTGGGGGACTAGCAGCTACGAGCAGTACTTC. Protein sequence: CASSWGTSSYEQYF.

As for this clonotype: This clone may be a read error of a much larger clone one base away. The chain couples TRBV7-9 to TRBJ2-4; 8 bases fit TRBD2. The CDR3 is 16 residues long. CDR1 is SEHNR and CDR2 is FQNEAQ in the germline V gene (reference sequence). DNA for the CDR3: TGTGCCAGCAGCTTAAGGCGGGAGGCCTTCAAAATCATTCAGTACTTC. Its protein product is CASSLRREAFKIIQYF.

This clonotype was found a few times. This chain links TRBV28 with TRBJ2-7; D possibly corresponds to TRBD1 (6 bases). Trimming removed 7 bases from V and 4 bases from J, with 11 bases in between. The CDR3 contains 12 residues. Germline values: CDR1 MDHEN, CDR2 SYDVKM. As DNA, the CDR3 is TGTGCCAGCACCCGAGGGGGTTACGAGCAGTACTTC. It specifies CASTRGGYEQYF.

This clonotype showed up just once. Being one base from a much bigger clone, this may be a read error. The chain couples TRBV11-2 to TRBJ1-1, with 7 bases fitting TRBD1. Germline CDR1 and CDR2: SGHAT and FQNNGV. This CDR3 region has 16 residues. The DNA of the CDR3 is TGCGCCAGCAGCCTCCAAGGAGAGGGGGCGAACACTGAAGCTTTCTTT. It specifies CASSLQGEGANTEAFF. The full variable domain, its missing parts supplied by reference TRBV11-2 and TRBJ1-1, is EAGVAQSPRYKIIEKRQSVAFWCNPISGHATLYWYQQILGQGPKLLIQFQNNGVVDDSQLPKDRFSAERLKGVDSTLKIQPAKLEDSAVYLCASSLQGEGANTEAFFGQGTRLTVV.

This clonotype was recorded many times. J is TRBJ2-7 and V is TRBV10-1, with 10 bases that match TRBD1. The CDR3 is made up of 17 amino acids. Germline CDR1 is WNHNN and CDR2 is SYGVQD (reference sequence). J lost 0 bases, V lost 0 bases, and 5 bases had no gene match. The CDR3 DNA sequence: TGCGCCAGCAGTGAGTCTACGGGACAGGGGCCCTCCTACGAGCAGTACTTC. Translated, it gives CASSESTGQGPSYEQYF.